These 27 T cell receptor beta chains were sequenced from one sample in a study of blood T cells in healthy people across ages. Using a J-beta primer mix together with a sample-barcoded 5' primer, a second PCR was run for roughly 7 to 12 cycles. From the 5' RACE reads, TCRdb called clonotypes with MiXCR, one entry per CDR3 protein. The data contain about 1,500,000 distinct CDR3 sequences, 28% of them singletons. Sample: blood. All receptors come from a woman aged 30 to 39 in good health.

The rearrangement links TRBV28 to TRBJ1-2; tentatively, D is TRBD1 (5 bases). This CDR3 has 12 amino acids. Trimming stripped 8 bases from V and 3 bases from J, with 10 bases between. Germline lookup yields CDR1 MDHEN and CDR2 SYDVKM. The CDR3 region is CASRGGYYGYTF. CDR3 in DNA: TGTGCCAGCCGCGGGGGGTACTATGGCTACACCTTC.

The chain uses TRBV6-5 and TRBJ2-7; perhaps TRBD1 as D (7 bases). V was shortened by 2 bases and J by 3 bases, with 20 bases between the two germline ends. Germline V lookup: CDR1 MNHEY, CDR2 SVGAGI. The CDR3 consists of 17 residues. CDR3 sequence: CASSYQGGTASGYEQYF. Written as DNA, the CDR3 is TGTGCCAGCAGTTACCAAGGAGGGACAGCCTCGGGCTACGAGCAGTACTTC.

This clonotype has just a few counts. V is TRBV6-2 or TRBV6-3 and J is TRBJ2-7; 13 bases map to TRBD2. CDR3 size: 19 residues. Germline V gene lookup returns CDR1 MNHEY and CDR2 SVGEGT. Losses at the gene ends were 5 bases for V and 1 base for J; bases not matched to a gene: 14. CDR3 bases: TGTGCCAGCAGTCCTCCCCCGGGACTAGCGGGATACCGGTCCTACGAGCAGTACTTC. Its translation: CASSPPPGLAGYRSYEQYF.

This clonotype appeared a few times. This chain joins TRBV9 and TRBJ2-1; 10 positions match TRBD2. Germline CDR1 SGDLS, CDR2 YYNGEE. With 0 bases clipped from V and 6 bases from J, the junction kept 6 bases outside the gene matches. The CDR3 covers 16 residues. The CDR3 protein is CASSVDGSGGTNEQFF. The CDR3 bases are TGTGCCAGCAGCGTAGATGGTAGCGGGGGGACCAATGAGCAGTTCTTC.

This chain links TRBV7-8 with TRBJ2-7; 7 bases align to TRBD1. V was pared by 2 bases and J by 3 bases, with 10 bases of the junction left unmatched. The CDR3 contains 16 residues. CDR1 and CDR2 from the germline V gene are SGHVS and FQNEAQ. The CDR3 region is CASSLKVGQPLYEQYF. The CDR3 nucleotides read TGTGCCAGCAGCTTAAAAGTGGGACAGCCCCTCTACGAGCAGTACTTC.

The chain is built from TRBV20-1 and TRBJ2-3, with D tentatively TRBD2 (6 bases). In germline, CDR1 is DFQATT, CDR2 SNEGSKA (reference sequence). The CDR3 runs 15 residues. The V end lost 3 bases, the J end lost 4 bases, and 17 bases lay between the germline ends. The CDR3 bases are TGCAGTGCTAGGAAAGCGGAGGAGGGCGCAGATACGCAGTATTTT. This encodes CSARKAEEGADTQYF.

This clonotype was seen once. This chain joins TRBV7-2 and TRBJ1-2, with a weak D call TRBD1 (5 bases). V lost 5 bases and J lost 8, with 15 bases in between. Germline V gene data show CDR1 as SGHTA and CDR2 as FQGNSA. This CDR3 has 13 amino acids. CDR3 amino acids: CASSTREGAGYTF. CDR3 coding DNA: TGTGCCAGCAGCACCCGGGAAGGGGCCGGCTACACCTTC.

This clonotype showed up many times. The CDR3 sequence: CSVGGRTYYEQYF. CDR3 DNA sequence: TGCAGTGTTGGAGGCCGGACCTACTACGAGCAGTACTTC. The rearrangement joins TRBV20-1 to TRBJ2-7; TRBD2 is a possible D gene (5 bases). Germline assignment: CDR1 DFQATT and CDR2 SNEGSKA (reference sequence). V dropped 7 bases and J dropped 3 bases, with 16 bases sitting between them. There are 13 residues in the CDR3.

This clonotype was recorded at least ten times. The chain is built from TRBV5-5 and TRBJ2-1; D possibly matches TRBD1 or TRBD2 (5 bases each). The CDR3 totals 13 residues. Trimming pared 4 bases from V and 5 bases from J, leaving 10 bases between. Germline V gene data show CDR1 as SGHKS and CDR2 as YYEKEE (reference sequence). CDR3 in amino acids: CASSVGTDNEQFF. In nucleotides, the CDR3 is TGTGCCAGCAGCGTCGGGACGGACAATGAGCAGTTCTTC.

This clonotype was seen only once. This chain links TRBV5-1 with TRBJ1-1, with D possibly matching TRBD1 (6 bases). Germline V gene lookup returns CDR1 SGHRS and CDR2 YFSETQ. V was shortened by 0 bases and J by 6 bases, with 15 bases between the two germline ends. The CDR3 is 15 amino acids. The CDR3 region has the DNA TGCGCCAGCAGCTTGGCCACGGGACAACTCGCTGAAGCTTTCTTT. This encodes CASSLATGQLAEAFF. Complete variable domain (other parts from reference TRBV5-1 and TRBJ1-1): KAGVTQTPRYLIKTRGQQVTLSCSPISGHRSVSWYQQTPGQGLQFLFEYFSETQRNKGNFPGRFSGRQFSNSRSEMNVSTLELGDSALYLCASSLATGQLAEAFFGQGTRLTVV.

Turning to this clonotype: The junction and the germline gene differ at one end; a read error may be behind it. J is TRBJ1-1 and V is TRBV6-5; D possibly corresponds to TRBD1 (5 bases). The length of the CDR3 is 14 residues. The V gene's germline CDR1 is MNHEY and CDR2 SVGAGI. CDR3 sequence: CANSYTGRSTEAFF. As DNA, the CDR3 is TGTGCCAACAGTTACACGGGGCGGTCCACTGAAGCTTTCTTT.

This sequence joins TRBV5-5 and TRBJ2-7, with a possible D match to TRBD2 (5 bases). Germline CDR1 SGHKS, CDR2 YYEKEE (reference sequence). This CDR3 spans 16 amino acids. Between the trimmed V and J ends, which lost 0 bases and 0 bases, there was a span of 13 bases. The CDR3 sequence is CASSLEWRASSYEQYF. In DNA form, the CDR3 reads TGTGCCAGCAGCTTGGAATGGCGGGCAAGCTCCTACGAGCAGTACTTC.

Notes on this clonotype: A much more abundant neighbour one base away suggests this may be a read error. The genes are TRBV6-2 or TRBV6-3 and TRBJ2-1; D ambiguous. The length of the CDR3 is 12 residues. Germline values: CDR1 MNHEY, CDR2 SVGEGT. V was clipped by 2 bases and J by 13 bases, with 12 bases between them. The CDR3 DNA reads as TGTGCCAGCAGTTACGACGGAGAGACCCAGTTCTTC. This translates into CASSYDGETQFF.

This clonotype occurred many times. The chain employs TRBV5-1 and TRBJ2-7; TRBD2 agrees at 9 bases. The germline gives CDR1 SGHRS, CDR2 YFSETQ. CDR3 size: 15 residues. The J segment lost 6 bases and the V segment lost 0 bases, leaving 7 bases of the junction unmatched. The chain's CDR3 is CASSLGVAGVGEQYF. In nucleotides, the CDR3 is TGCGCCAGCAGCTTGGGGGTAGCGGGAGTCGGCGAGCAGTACTTC. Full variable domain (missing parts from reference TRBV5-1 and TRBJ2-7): KAGVTQTPRYLIKTRGQQVTLSCSPISGHRSVSWYQQTPGQGLQFLFEYFSETQRNKGNFPGRFSGRQFSNSRSEMNVSTLELGDSALYLCASSLGVAGVGEQYFGPGTRLTVT.

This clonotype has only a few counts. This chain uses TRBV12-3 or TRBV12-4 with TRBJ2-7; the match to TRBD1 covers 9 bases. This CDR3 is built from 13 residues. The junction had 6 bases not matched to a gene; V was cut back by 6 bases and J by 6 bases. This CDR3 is CASSHDRGSEQYF. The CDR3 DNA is TGTGCCAGCAGCCATGACAGGGGGTCCGAGCAGTACTTC.

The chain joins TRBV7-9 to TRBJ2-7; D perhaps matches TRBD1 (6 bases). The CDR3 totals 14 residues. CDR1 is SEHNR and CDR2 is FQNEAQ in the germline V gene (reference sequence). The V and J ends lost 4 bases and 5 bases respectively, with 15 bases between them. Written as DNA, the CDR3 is TGTGCCAGCAGCTCGACAGGCCCCGGAGACGAGCAGTACTTC. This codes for CASSSTGPGDEQYF.

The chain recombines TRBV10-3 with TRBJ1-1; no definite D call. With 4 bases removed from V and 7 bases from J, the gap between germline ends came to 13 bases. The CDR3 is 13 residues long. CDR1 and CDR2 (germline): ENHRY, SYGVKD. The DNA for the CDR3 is TGTGCCATCAGTGCGGGTCAGACGGGTGAAGCTTTCTTT. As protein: CAISAGQTGEAFF.

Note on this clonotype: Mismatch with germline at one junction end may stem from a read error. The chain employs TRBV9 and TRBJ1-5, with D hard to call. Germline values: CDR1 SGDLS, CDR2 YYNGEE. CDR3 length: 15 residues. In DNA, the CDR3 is TGTGCCAGCAACGTAAACGGCGTAGGGAGTCAGCCCCAGCATTTT. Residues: CASNVNGVGSQPQHF.

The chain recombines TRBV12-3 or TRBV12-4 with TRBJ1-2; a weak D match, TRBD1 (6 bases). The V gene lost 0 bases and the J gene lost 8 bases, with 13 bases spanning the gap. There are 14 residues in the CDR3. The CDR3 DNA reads TGTGCCAGCAGTTTAGCGTCAGGGGCAGGGGGCTACACCTTC. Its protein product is CASSLASGAGGYTF.

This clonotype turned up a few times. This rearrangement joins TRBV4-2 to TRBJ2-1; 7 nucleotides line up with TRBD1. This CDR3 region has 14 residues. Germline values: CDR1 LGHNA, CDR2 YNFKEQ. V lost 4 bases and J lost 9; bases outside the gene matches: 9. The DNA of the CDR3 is TGTGCCAGCAGCCCATACACAGGGGTAGGTGAGCAGTTCTTC. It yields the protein CASSPYTGVGEQFF.

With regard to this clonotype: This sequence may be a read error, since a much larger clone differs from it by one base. CDR3 loop: CASSFEGQTGQYF. The CDR3 DNA reads as TGTGCCAGCAGCTTTGAAGGGCAGACCGGGCAGTACTTC. The chain links TRBV5-5 to TRBJ2-7; D uncertain. The V gene lost 2 bases and the J gene lost 9 bases, with 15 bases spanning the gap. The germline gives CDR1 SGHKS, CDR2 YYEKEE (reference sequence). This CDR3 spans 13 amino acids.

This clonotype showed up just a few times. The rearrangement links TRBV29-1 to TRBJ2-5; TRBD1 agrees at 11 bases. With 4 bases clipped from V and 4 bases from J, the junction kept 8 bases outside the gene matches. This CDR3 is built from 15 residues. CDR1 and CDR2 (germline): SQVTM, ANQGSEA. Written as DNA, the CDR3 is TGCAGCGTTGGGCGGACAGGGGGCAGGGTAGAGACCCAGTACTTC. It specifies CSVGRTGGRVETQYF. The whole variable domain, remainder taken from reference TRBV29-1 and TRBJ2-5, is SAVISQKPSRDICQRGTSLTIQCQVDSQVTMMFWYRQQPGQSLTLIATANQGSEATYESGFVIDKFPISRPNLTFSTLTVSNMSPEDSSIYLCSVGRTGGRVETQYFGPGTRLLVL.

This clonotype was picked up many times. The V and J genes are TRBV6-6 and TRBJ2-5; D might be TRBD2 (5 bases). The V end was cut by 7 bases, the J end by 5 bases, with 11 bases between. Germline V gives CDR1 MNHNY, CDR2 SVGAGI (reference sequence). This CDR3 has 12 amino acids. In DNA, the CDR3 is TGTGCCAGCAATCTAGCTGGCGAGACCCAGTACTTC. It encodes CASNLAGETQYF.

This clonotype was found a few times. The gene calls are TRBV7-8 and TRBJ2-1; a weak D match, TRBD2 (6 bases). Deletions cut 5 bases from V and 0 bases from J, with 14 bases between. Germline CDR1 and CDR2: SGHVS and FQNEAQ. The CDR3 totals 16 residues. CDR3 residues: CASSPRLGSSYNEQFF. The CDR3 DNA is TGTGCCAGCAGCCCCCGTCTCGGGAGCTCCTACAATGAGCAGTTCTTC.

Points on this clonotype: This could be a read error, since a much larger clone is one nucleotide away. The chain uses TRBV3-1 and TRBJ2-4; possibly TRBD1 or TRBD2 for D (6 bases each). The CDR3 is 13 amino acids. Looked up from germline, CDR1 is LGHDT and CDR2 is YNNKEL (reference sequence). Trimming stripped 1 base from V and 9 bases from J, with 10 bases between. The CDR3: CASSQGEGGIQYF. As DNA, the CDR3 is TGTGCCAGCAGCCAAGGAGAGGGGGGCATTCAGTACTTC. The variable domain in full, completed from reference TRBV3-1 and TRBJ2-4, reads DTAVSQTPKYLVTQMGNDKSIKCEQNLGHDTMYWYKQDSKKFLKIMFSYNNKELIINETVPNRFSPKSPDKAHLNLHINSLELGDSAVYFCASSQGEGGIQYFGAGTRLSVL.

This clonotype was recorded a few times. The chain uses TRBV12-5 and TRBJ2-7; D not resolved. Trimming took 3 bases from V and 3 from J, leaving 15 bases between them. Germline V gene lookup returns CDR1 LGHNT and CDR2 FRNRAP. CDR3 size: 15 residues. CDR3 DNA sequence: TGTGCTAGTGGTTTCTACACGTCCTCAGACTACGAGCAGTACTTC. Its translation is CASGFYTSSDYEQYF.

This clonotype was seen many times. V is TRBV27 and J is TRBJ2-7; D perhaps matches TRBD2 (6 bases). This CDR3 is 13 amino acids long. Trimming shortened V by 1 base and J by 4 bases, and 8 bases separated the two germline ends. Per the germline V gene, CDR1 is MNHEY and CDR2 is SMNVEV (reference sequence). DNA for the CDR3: TGTGCCAGCAGTTTATTGCGGGGTTACGAGCAGTACTTC. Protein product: CASSLLRGYEQYF.